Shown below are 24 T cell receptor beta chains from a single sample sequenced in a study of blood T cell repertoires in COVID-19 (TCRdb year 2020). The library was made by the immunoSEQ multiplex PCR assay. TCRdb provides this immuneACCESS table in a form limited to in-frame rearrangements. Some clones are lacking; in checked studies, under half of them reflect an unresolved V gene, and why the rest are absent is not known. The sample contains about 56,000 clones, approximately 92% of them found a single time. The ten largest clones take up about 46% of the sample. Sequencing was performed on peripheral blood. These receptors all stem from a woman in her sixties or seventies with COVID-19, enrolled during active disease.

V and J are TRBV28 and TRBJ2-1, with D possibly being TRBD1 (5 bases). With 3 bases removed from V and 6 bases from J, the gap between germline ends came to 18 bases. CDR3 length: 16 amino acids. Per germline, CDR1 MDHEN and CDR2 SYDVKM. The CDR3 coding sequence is TGTGCCAGCAGTTTGTATGGGGCTCAGTTAAGCAATGAGCAGTTCTTC. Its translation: CASSLYGAQLSNEQFF.

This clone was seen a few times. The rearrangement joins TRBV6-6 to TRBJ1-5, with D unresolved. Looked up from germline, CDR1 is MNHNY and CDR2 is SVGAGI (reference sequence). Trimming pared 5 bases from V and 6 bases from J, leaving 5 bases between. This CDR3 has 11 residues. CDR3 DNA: TGTGCCAGCAGTCCAGGTCAGCCCCAGCATTTT. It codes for CASSPGQPQHF.

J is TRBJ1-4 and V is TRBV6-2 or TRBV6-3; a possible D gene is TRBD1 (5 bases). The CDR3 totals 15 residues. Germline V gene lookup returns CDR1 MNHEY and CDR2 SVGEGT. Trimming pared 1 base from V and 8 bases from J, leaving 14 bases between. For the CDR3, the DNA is TGTGCCAGCAGTTACTGGGGCAGCTCCGGAGAAAAACTGTTTTTT. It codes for CASSYWGSSGEKLFF.

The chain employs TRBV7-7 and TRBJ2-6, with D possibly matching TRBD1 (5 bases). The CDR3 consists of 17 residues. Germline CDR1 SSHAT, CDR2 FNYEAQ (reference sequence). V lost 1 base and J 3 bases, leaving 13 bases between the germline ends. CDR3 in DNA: TGTGCCAGCAGCTTAGTTACAGGCCACGGTGGGGCCAACGTCCTGACTTTC. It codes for CASSLVTGHGGANVLTF.

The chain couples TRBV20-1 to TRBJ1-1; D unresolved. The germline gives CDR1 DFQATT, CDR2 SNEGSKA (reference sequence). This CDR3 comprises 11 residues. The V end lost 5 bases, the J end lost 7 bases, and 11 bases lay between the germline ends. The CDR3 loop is CSAWVGNEAFF. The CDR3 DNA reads TGCAGTGCTTGGGTCGGGAATGAAGCTTTCTTT.

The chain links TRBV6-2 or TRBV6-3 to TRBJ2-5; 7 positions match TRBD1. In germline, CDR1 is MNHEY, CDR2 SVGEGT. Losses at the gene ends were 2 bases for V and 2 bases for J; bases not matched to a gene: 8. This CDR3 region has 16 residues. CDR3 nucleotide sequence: TGTGCCAGCAGTTACACAAGGACAGGCCAGCAAGAGACCCAGTACTTC. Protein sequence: CASSYTRTGQQETQYF.

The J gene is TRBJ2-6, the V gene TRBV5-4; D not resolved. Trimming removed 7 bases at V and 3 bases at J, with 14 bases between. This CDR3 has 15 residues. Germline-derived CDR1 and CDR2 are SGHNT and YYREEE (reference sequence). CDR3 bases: TGTGCCAGCGCCCTCTCCGGGTTTGGGGCCAACGTCCTGACTTTC. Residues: CASALSGFGANVLTF.

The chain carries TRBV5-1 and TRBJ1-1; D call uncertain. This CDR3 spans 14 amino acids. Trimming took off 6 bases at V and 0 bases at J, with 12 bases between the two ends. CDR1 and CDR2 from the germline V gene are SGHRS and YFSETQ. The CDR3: CASTATGMNTEAFF. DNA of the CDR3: TGCGCCAGCACCGCGACGGGTATGAACACTGAAGCTTTCTTT.

The chain's CDR3 is CASIDRFTAEAFF. CDR3 coding DNA: TGTGCCAGCATCGACAGGTTCACGGCTGAAGCTTTCTTT. This rearrangement joins TRBV5-6 to TRBJ1-1; D may be TRBD1 (6 bases). V shed 6 bases and J shed 6 bases, with 15 bases lying between them. The germline V gene encodes CDR1 SGHDT and CDR2 YYEEEE. This CDR3 region has 13 residues.

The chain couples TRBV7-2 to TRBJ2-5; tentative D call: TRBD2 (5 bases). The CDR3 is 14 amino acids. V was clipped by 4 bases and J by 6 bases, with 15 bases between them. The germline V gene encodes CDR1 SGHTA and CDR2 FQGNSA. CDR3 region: CASSSSVWRQTQYF. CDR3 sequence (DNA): TGTGCCAGCAGCTCTTCCGTATGGAGGCAGACCCAGTACTTC.

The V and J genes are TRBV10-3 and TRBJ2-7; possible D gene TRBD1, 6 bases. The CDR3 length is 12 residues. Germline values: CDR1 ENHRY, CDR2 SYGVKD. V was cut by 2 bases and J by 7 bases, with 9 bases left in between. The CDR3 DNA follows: TGTGCCATCAGTGAGACAGGGATTGAGCAGTACTTC. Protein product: CAISETGIEQYF.

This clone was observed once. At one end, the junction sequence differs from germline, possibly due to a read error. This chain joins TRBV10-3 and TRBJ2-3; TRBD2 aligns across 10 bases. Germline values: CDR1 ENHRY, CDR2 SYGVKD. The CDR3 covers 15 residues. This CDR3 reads CAIPASGGSRDTQYF. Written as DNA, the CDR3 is TGTGCCATCCCCGCTAGCGGGGGAAGCAGAGATACGCAGTATTTT.

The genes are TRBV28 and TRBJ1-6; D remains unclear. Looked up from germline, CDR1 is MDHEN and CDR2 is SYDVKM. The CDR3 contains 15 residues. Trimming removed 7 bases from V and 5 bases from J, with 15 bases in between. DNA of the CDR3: TGTGCCAGCACCTCGCGGGAATACAATAATTCACCCCTCCACTTT. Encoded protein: CASTSREYNNSPLHF. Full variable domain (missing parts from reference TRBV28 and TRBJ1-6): DVKVTQSSRYLVKRTGEKVFLECVQDMDHENMFWYRQDPGLGLRLIYFSYDVKMKEKGDIPEGYSVSREKKERFSLILESASTNQTSMYLCASTSREYNNSPLHFGNGTRLTVT.

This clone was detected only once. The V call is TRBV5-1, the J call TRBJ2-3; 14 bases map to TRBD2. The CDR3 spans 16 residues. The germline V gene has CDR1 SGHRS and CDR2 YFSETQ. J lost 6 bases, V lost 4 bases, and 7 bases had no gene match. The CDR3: CASSPGLAGEVDTQYF. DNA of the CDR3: TGCGCCAGCAGCCCGGGACTAGCGGGAGAGGTGGATACGCAGTATTTT.

The CDR3 bases are TGCGCCAGCAGCTTAGTATGGGAGGGCAATCAGCCCCAGCATTTT. This gives the protein CASSLVWEGNQPQHF. The rearrangement joins TRBV4-1 to TRBJ1-5, with no clear D. This CDR3 is 15 amino acids long. V lost 5 bases and J lost 2, with 13 bases in between. Germline lookup yields CDR1 MGHRA and CDR2 YSYEKL.

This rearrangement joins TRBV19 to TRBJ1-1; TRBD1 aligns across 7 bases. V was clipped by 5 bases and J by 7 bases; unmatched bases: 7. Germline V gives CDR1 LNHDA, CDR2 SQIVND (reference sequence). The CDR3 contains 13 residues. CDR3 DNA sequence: TGTGCCAGTAGTCCGGTGCGGACAGGTGAAGCTTTCTTT. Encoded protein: CASSPVRTGEAFF.

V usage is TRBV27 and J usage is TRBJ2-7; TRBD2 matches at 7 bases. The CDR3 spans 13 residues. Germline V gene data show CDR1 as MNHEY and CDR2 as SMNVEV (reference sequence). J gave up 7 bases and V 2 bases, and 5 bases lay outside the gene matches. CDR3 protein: CASSLAGAVEQYF. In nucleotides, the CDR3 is TGTGCCAGCAGTTTAGCGGGAGCGGTTGAGCAGTACTTC.

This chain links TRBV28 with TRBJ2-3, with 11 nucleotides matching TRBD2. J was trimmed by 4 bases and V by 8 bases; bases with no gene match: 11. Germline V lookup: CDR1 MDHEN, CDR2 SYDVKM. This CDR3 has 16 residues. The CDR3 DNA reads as TGTGCCAGCGGAAGGGGGGGACTAGCGGACTCAGATACGCAGTATTTT. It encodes CASGRGGLADSDTQYF.

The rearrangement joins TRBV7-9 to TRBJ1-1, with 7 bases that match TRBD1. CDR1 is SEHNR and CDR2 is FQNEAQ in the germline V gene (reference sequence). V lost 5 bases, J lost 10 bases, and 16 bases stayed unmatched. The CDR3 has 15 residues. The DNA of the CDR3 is TGTGCCAGCAGCGAACAGGGGCGGAGGTCCGTGGGAGCTTTCTTT. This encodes CASSEQGRRSVGAFF.

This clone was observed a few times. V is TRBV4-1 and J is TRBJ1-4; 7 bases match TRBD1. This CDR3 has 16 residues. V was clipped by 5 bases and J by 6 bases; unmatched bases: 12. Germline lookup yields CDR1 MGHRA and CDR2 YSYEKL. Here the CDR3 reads CASSTPRQGLDEKLFF. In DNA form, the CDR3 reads TGCGCCAGCAGCACGCCGAGACAGGGCTTGGATGAAAAACTGTTTTTT.

CDR3 amino acids: CTSSPPGERTYGDEQFF. In DNA, the CDR3 is TGCACCAGCAGCCCGCCAGGGGAGAGGACATACGGTGATGAGCAGTTCTTC. The chain employs TRBV1 and TRBJ2-1; the D call TRBD1 from the table was never checked on the DNA. TRBV1 is a pseudogene locus. This CDR3 is 17 amino acids long.

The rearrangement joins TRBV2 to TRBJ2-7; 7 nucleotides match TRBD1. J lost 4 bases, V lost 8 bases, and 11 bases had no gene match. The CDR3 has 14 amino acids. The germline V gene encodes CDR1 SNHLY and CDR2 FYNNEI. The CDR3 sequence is CASGETGYLYEQYF. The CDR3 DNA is TGTGCCAGCGGGGAGACAGGGTATCTATACGAGCAGTACTTC.

The CDR3 DNA sequence: TGTGCCAGCAGCTCCGGTTCTGGTACGCAGTATTTT. Protein: CASSSGSGTQYF. The rearrangement uses TRBV5-8 and TRBJ2-3; no clear D gene. The CDR3 runs to 12 residues. The germline V gene has CDR1 SGHTS and CDR2 YDEGEE. The V and J ends lost 3 bases and 8 bases respectively, with 10 bases between them.

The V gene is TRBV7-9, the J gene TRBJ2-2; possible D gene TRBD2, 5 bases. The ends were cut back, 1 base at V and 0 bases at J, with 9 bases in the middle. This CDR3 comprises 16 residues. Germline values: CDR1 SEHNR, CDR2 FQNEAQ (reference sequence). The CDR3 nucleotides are TGTGCCAGCAGCTTAGGGAGGTACACGAACACCGGGGAGCTGTTTTTT. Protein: CASSLGRYTNTGELFF.